There are a few counts of the clone carrying this T cell receptor (beta chain). The antigen remains unidentified. The data were obtained in a study of T cells after yellow fever vaccination. Whole-study context: Fractions low in cell number were prepared with SMART-Seq v4 Ultra Low Input. Whole-study results and caveats: At under 97% for CD4 and approximately 89% for CD8, most primary-vaccination clones showed up again after the booster. Abundant clonotypes (contaminants from the bulk population) could be present in FACS-sorted repertoires. CD4 and CD8 compartments shared a small share of clonotypes.

The length of the CDR3 is 15 residues. Trimming took 5 bases from V and 9 from J; bases not matched to a gene: 12. The germline V gene encodes CDR1 SGHTA and CDR2 FQGNSA. TCRdb independently ran MiXCR on the 5' RACE reads; one entry per CDR3 protein. Of fewer than 400,000 distinct CDR3 sequences detected, about 10% appear once; the ten largest clones hold about 3%. The sequenced sample was CD4+ T cells sorted from PBMCs, obtained 45 days after the yellow fever booster vaccination. The sequence was collected from a man in his late teens or twenties who received the YFV17D yellow fever vaccine. The chain links TRBV7-2 to TRBJ2-1, with 8 bases fitting TRBD2. The CDR3 coding sequence is TGTGCCAGCAGCGTAAACACGGGACTAGGGGGTGAGCAGTTCTTC. Translating it yields CASSVNTGLGGEQFF.